A selection of T cell receptor beta chains follows, all from one sample in a study of blood T cell repertoires in COVID-19. TCRdb's table, derived via immunoSEQ multiplex PCR, lists solely in-frame clones and lacks some. This sample carries under 250,000 clones, around four fifths of them seen once, and the ten largest clones take under 3.5%. The sequenced sample consisted of peripheral blood. The receptors shown here come from a man in his forties or fifties with active or convalescent COVID-19. Each CDR3 is given with its conserved first and last residue. Fields, in order: D gene, V gene, J gene, clone size, CDR3 DNA, CDR3 protein. D genes are given only for firm matches. The size of a clone is reported for some rows only, either as once, few or many, or as a class for expanded clones.

D: .; V: TRBV12-3/TRBV12-4; J: TRBJ2-7; size: .; DNA: TGTGCCAGCAGTCCCAACGACGTCAGGGGGCAGTACTTC; CDR3: CASSPNDVRGQYF
D: .; V: TRBV24-1; J: TRBJ1-5; size: .; DNA: TGTGCCACCTCCCGGCAGGGTCCTAGCAATCAGCCCCAGCATTTT; CDR3: CATSRQGPSNQPQHF
D: .; V: TRBV18; J: TRBJ1-5; size: .; DNA: TGTGCCAGCTCACCGGGGCAGGGCCGTAATCAGCCCCAGCATTTT; CDR3: CASSPGQGRNQPQHF
D: .; V: TRBV24-1; J: TRBJ1-5; size: once; DNA: TGTGCACATTTACGGAAGGAGAATCAGCCCCAGCATTTT; CDR3: CAHLRKENQPQHF
D: TRBD1; V: TRBV6-6; J: TRBJ1-3; size: .; DNA: TGTGCCAGCAAACACAGGGGGCTTAACTCTGGAAACACCATATATTTT; CDR3: CASKHRGLNSGNTIYF
D: TRBD2; V: TRBV10-1; J: TRBJ2-5; size: .; DNA: TGCGCCAGCAGCTCCGGGACTAGCCAAGAGACCCAGTACTTC; CDR3: CASSSGTSQETQYF
D: .; V: TRBV28; J: TRBJ2-4; size: .; DNA: TGTGCCAGCAGTAGTAGGAAGCTCACAGGCAAAAACATTCAGTACTTC; CDR3: CASSSRKLTGKNIQYF
D: .; V: TRBV7-9; J: TRBJ2-7; size: .; DNA: TGTGCCAGCAGCTTAATGACAGAAACTTACGAGCAGTACTTC; CDR3: CASSLMTETYEQYF
D: .; V: TRBV6-4; J: TRBJ1-6; size: .; DNA: TGTGCCAGCAGTAAGGGGTTACAAGATTCACCCCTCCACTTT; CDR3: CASSKGLQDSPLHF
D: .; V: TRBV7-8; J: TRBJ2-2; size: .; DNA: TGTGCCAGCAGCACTCGACAGTCCGGGGAGCTGTTTTTT; CDR3: CASSTRQSGELFF
D: TRBD1; V: TRBV11-2; J: TRBJ2-5; size: .; DNA: TGTGCCAGCAGCCCCGGGATACAGGGGTCGAGAGAGACCCAGTACTTC; CDR3: CASSPGIQGSRETQYF
D: .; V: TRBV12-5; J: TRBJ2-3; size: .; DNA: TGTGCTAGTGGTTTCAACGATGCGACAGATACGCAGTATTTT; CDR3: CASGFNDATDTQYF
D: .; V: TRBV9; J: TRBJ2-7; size: .; DNA: TGTGCCAGCAGCGAAGGGACTCCTCCTCATTCCTACGAGCAGTACTTC; CDR3: CASSEGTPPHSYEQYF
D: .; V: TRBV2; J: TRBJ1-6; size: .; DNA: TGTGCCAGCAGTGGGGTGACTCCGAAGAATTCACCCCTCCACTTT; CDR3: CASSGVTPKNSPLHF
D: TRBD1; V: TRBV4-1; J: TRBJ2-1; size: .; DNA: TGCGCCAGCAGCCACGAAATGACAGGGGGGTCCTACAATGAGCAGTTCTTC; CDR3: CASSHEMTGGSYNEQFF
D: .; V: TRBV6-5; J: TRBJ1-1; size: .; DNA: TGTGCCAGCACTAGGAGCGCCGGCACTGAAGCTTTCTTT; CDR3: CASTRSAGTEAFF
D: .; V: TRBV7-9; J: TRBJ2-7; size: .; DNA: TGTGCCAGCAGCTTATCGAGTGCTCCAGGCGAGCAGTACTTC; CDR3: CASSLSSAPGEQYF
D: TRBD1; V: TRBV7-9; J: TRBJ1-4; size: .; DNA: TGTGCCAGCAGCTTTGGCCAGGGGGCGCACGAAAAACTGTTTTTT; CDR3: CASSFGQGAHEKLFF
D: TRBD2; V: TRBV10-3; J: TRBJ2-3; size: .; DNA: TGTGCCATCAGTGAGTCTAGCGGGAAAGGCACAGATACGCAGTATTTT; CDR3: CAISESSGKGTDTQYF
D: .; V: TRBV29-1; J: TRBJ2-7; size: .; DNA: TGCAGCGTTGAGGGAGACCACTACGAGCAGTACTTC; CDR3: CSVEGDHYEQYF
D: .; V: TRBV21-1; J: TRBJ1-1; size: few; DNA: TGTGCCAGCAGCAAAGGTAGGGGCCGTAATATGAACACTGAAGCTTTCTTT; CDR3: CASSKGRGRNMNTEAFF
D: TRBD2; V: TRBV27; J: TRBJ2-2; size: few; DNA: TGTGCCCGCAGTAGACCTTTCGCGGGGGGGGCGGCCGGGGAGCTGTTTTTT; CDR3: CARSRPFAGGAAGELFF
D: .; V: TRBV28; J: TRBJ1-2; size: .; DNA: TGTGCCAGCAGACCTTCGTCGGGACACTTAAACTATGGCTACACCTTC; CDR3: CASRPSSGHLNYGYTF
D: .; V: TRBV4-1; J: TRBJ1-4; size: few; DNA: TGCGCCAGCAGCCCGAGGGGAGGGGGAGGAGGTATTGAAAAACTGTTTTTT; CDR3: CASSPRGGGGGIEKLFF
D: .; V: TRBV5-1; J: TRBJ1-5; size: .; DNA: TGCGCCAGCAGCCCTGGCGCAGGAAGAGTAGGCAATCAGCCCCAGCATTTT; CDR3: CASSPGAGRVGNQPQHF
D: .; V: TRBV5-4; J: TRBJ2-7; size: .; DNA: TGTGCCAGCAGCTTGAGAGGGTCCTACGAGCAGTACTTC; CDR3: CASSLRGSYEQYF
D: TRBD2; V: TRBV10-3; J: TRBJ2-7; size: .; DNA: TGTGCCATCAGTGAGTCGACAAGGACGAGGACTAGGAGCTCCTACGAGCAGTACTTC; CDR3: CAISESTRTRTRSSYEQYF
D: .; V: TRBV7-2; J: TRBJ1-4; size: .; DNA: TGTGCCAGCAGCCCAACGGGGTGGGAGACTGAAAAACTGTTTTTT; CDR3: CASSPTGWETEKLFF
D: .; V: TRBV30; J: TRBJ1-5; size: .; DNA: TGTGCCTGGAGTTCCGGACAGATGTGGATCAATCAGCCCCAGCATTTT; CDR3: CAWSSGQMWINQPQHF
D: .; V: TRBV10-3; J: TRBJ1-6; size: .; DNA: TGTGCCATCAGTGAGACGAAGCCCCGGGGGGATTCACCCCTCCACTTT; CDR3: CAISETKPRGDSPLHF
D: TRBD1; V: TRBV11-2; J: TRBJ1-1; size: .; DNA: TGTGCCAGCAGCTTAGCTCCGGGACAGGGGATGAACACTGAAGCTTTCTTT; CDR3: CASSLAPGQGMNTEAFF
D: TRBD1; V: TRBV3-1/TRBV3-2; J: TRBJ1-2; size: .; DNA: TGTGCCAGCAGCCAAGGGACAGGGTACGACTATGGCTACACCTTC; CDR3: CASSQGTGYDYGYTF
D: TRBD1; V: TRBV6-5; J: TRBJ1-1; size: .; DNA: TGTGCCAGCAGTTACCCTGGGACAGCGAGGGGCACTGAAGCTTTCTTT; CDR3: CASSYPGTARGTEAFF
D: TRBD2; V: TRBV10-3; J: TRBJ2-1; size: once; DNA: TGTGCCACTTCCGGGACTAGCGGGAATGAGCAGTTCTTC; CDR3: CATSGTSGNEQFF
D: .; V: TRBV4-2; J: TRBJ1-1; size: .; DNA: TGTGCCAGCAGCCCCACGGTGGGGGGGAGCACTGAAGCTTTCTTT; CDR3: CASSPTVGGSTEAFF
D: .; V: TRBV4-1; J: TRBJ2-2; size: once; DNA: TGCGCCAGCAGCCAAGCTGTCCTAACGGCCGGGGAGCTGTTTTTT; CDR3: CASSQAVLTAGELFF
D: .; V: TRBV28; J: TRBJ1-1; size: .; DNA: TGTGGGGGGGGCGGCGGCCTGAACACTGAAGCTTTCTTT; CDR3: CGGGGGLNTEAFF
D: .; V: TRBV4-1; J: TRBJ2-7; size: .; DNA: TGCGCCAGCAGCAGCCGGGCCCCCAGGGCCTACGAGCAGTACTTC; CDR3: CASSSRAPRAYEQYF
D: .; V: TRBV11-3; J: TRBJ2-5; size: .; DNA: TGTGCCAGCAGCTCCTCGACAGAAAACCAAGAGACCCAGTACTTC; CDR3: CASSSSTENQETQYF
D: TRBD1; V: TRBV11-3; J: TRBJ2-1; size: .; DNA: TGTGCCAGCAGCTTAGCCAGACAGGGGCAACAGTTCTTC; CDR3: CASSLARQGQQFF
D: .; V: TRBV30; J: TRBJ1-1; size: .; DNA: TGTGCCTGGAGCATTACTCCTGAAGCTTTCTTT; CDR3: CAWSITPEAFF
D: TRBD2; V: TRBV6-5; J: TRBJ2-3; size: .; DNA: TGTGCCAGCAGCCTAGCGGGAGCCTTCACAGATACGCAGTATTTT; CDR3: CASSLAGAFTDTQYF
D: .; V: TRBV11-2; J: TRBJ2-2; size: .; DNA: TGTGCCAGCTCCTTGATGAGGACAGAAGGTTCCGGGGAGCTGTTTTTT; CDR3: CASSLMRTEGSGELFF
D: .; V: TRBV6-2/TRBV6-3; J: TRBJ2-3; size: .; DNA: TGTGCCAGCAGTTGGGTCGGGGGGCCAACAGATACGCAGTATTTT; CDR3: CASSWVGGPTDTQYF
D: .; V: TRBV30; J: TRBJ2-1; size: .; DNA: TGTGCCTGGAGTGTAGGAGGGGCCCGTGAGCAGTTCTTC; CDR3: CAWSVGGAREQFF
D: TRBD1; V: TRBV27; J: TRBJ1-5; size: once; DNA: TGTGCCAGCAGTCGCAAGGGGACAGGGGGCTATCAGCCCCAGCATTTT; CDR3: CASSRKGTGGYQPQHF
D: .; V: TRBV4-2; J: TRBJ2-1; size: .; DNA: TGTGCCAGCAGCCAAGAAGTCTGGACAGAGGACAGAAGCTCCTACAATGAGCAGTTCTTC; CDR3: CASSQEVWTEDRSSYNEQFF
D: .; V: TRBV10-3; J: TRBJ2-3; size: .; DNA: TGTGCCATCAGTGAGCAGGGAGATACGCAGTATTTT; CDR3: CAISEQGDTQYF
D: TRBD1; V: TRBV28; J: TRBJ1-1; size: .; DNA: TGTGCCAGCAGATACAGGGGTGAAGCTTTCTTT; CDR3: CASRYRGEAFF
D: .; V: TRBV2; J: TRBJ1-3; size: .; DNA: TGTGCCAGCAGTGCAGGGCTTGGAAACACCATATATTTT; CDR3: CASSAGLGNTIYF
D: TRBD1; V: TRBV10-1; J: TRBJ1-1; size: .; DNA: TGCGCCAGCAGTGATCACCGACAGGGGTCGAGTACTGAAGCTTTCTTT; CDR3: CASSDHRQGSSTEAFF
D: TRBD2; V: TRBV7-6; J: TRBJ2-2; size: .; DNA: TGTGCCAGCAGCTTACCTAGCGGGGGCGCGAACACCGGGGAGCTGTTTTTT; CDR3: CASSLPSGGANTGELFF
D: TRBD1; V: TRBV7-9; J: TRBJ2-2; size: .; DNA: TGTGCCAGCAGCCTTCTATCGGGACAGGGCGTATCCGCCGGGGAGCTGTTTTTT; CDR3: CASSLLSGQGVSAGELFF